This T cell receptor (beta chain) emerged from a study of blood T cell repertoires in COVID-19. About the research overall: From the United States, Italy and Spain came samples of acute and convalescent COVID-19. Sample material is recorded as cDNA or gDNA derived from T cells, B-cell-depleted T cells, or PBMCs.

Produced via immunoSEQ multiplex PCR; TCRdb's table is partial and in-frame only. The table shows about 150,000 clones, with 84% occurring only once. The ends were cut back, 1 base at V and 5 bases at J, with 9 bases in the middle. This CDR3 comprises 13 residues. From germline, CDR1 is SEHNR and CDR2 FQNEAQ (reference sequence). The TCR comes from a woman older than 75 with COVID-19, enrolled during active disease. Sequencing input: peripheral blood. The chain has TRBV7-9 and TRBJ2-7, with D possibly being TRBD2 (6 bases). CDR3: CASSLDGGDEQYF. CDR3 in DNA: TGTGCCAGCAGCTTAGATGGAGGGGACGAGCAGTACTTC.